What follows are 30 T cell receptor beta chains derived from one specimen sequenced in a study of T cell changes during pregnancy in multiple sclerosis. Some clones are missing from TCRdb's copy, which holds only in-frame ones; the method was immunoSEQ multiplex PCR. There are 95,000 to 100,000 clones in the sample; 75% to 95% occur only once, and 2.5% to 3.5% lies in the top ten. Specimen: peripheral blood, collected in the second trimester of pregnancy. These receptors all stem from a female donor with multiple sclerosis, enrolled in a pregnancy study.

V and J are TRBV19 and TRBJ2-2; no clear D. Deletions cut 7 bases from V and 3 bases from J, with 3 bases between. CDR3 size: 11 residues. CDR1 LNHDA and CDR2 SQIVND come from the germline V gene (reference sequence). The CDR3 region has the DNA TGTGCCAGTACAGACACCGGGGAGCTGTTTTTT. Amino acid sequence: CASTDTGELFF.

This clone was seen a handful of times. The J gene is TRBJ1-2, the V gene TRBV5-1, with 8 nucleotides matching TRBD1. CDR3 size: 12 residues. V dropped 4 bases and J dropped 8; count of bases not matched to a gene: 4. CDR1 is SGHRS and CDR2 is YFSETQ in the germline V gene. The CDR3, as DNA: TGCGCCAGCAGCCCAGACAGGGGAGGCTACACCTTC. Translating it yields CASSPDRGGYTF.

The chain's CDR3 is CASSSDTSGRNQETQYF. The CDR3 DNA reads as TGCGCCAGCAGCAGCGATACTAGCGGGAGGAACCAAGAGACCCAGTACTTC. This chain joins TRBV5-1 and TRBJ2-5; 12 positions agree with TRBD2. Germline values: CDR1 SGHRS, CDR2 YFSETQ. V was clipped by 4 bases and J by 0 bases; unmatched bases: 7. The length of the CDR3 is 17 residues.

This chain links TRBV5-8 with TRBJ2-7, with D perhaps TRBD2 (6 bases). The CDR3 runs to 17 residues. Germline CDR1 SGHTS, CDR2 YDEGEE. Trimming pared 0 bases from V and 0 bases from J, leaving 16 bases between. The CDR3 bases are TGTGCCAGCAGCTTGGCGATCAAGGGACTGTACTCCTACGAGCAGTACTTC. It translates to CASSLAIKGLYSYEQYF. Looking up the rest from reference TRBV5-8 and TRBJ2-7 gives the full variable domain: EAGVTQSPTHLIKTRGQQATLRCSPISGHTSVYWYQQALGLGLQFLLWYDEGEERNRGNFPPRFSGRQFPNYSSELNVNALELEDSALYLCASSLAIKGLYSYEQYFGPGTRLTVT.

The V call is TRBV5-6, the J call TRBJ2-3, with 7 bases fitting TRBD2. The length of the CDR3 is 17 residues. From germline, CDR1 is SGHDT and CDR2 YYEEEE. V lost 0 bases to trimming and J lost 0 bases; unmatched junction nucleotides: 7. Written as DNA, the CDR3 is TGTGCCAGCAGCTTGGGGATTAGCGGGTTTAGCACAGATACGCAGTATTTT. Translating it yields CASSLGISGFSTDTQYF.

The rearrangement uses TRBV28 and TRBJ1-5; unclear D gene. The CDR3 runs to 14 residues. Per the germline V gene, CDR1 is MDHEN and CDR2 is SYDVKM. V was trimmed by 5 bases and J by 4 bases, leaving 12 bases between them. The CDR3 DNA reads as TGTGCCAGCAGTCCCAGAATCGGGAATCAGCCCCAGCATTTT. It codes for CASSPRIGNQPQHF.

This chain joins TRBV4-1 and TRBJ2-3, with 10 bases identical to TRBD2. Trimming cost V 4 bases and J 4 bases; bases outside gene matches: 14. This CDR3 has 18 residues. CDR1 and CDR2 from the germline V gene are MGHRA and YSYEKL. Here the CDR3 DNA reads TGCGCCAGCAGCCCTATCGGGAGCGGGAGCGGGGGGGCAGATACGCAGTATTTT. Its translation: CASSPIGSGSGGADTQYF.

The rearrangement uses TRBV10-3 and TRBJ2-1; no definite D call. This CDR3 comprises 14 residues. The V end was cut by 6 bases, the J end by 6 bases, with 15 bases between. CDR1 and CDR2 (germline): ENHRY, SYGVKD. CDR3 in DNA: TGTGCCATCAGCCCCTGGCGGCTGGGCAATGAGCAGTTCTTC. Amino acids: CAISPWRLGNEQFF.

The V and J genes are TRBV29-1 and TRBJ2-5; D perhaps matches TRBD2 (5 bases). Trimming stripped 4 bases from V and 2 bases from J, with 20 bases between. The CDR3 length is 16 residues. Per the germline V gene, CDR1 is SQVTM and CDR2 is ANQGSEA. The CDR3 here is CSVAGLWGSGQETQYF. DNA for the CDR3: TGCAGCGTTGCGGGGTTGTGGGGATCGGGGCAAGAGACCCAGTACTTC.

This clone was seen a handful of times. V is TRBV6-1 and J is TRBJ1-4; weak D call: TRBD1 (5 bases). Germline assignment: CDR1 MNHNS and CDR2 SASEGT. Trimming removed 4 bases from V and 5 bases from J, with 17 bases in between. The CDR3 has 16 amino acids. CDR3 coding DNA: TGTGCCAGCAGTGTTGGGCGGGGGACGAACAATGAAAAACTGTTTTTT. It specifies CASSVGRGTNNEKLFF.

The chain uses TRBV6-5 and TRBJ2-7; 10 nucleotides line up with TRBD2. Trimming at V came to 2 bases and at J to 2 bases, leaving 3 bases not matched to a gene. CDR3 size: 15 residues. From germline, CDR1 is MNHEY and CDR2 SVGAGI. Here the CDR3 DNA reads TGTGCCAGCAGTTACGTCCTAGCGGGGGCCTACGAGCAGTACTTC. It specifies CASSYVLAGAYEQYF.

The chain carries TRBV19 and TRBJ1-5; D not resolved. V was trimmed by 1 base and J by 7 bases, leaving 11 bases between them. Germline V gene lookup returns CDR1 LNHDA and CDR2 SQIVND (reference sequence). The CDR3 consists of 14 residues. CDR3 nucleotides: TGTGCCAGTAGTATAGGCCGTGGAGGGCAGCCCCAGCATTTT. As protein: CASSIGRGGQPQHF. Together with reference TRBV19 and TRBJ1-5, the CDR3 gives the full variable domain: DGGITQSPKYLFRKEGQNVTLSCEQNLNHDAMYWYRQDPGQGLRLIYYSQIVNDFQKGDIAEGYSVSREKKESFPLTVTSAQKNPTAFYLCASSIGRGGQPQHFGDGTRLSIL.

As DNA, the CDR3 is TGTGCCAGCAGGCCCTGGAGACTACCAGAGCAGTACTTC. It yields the protein CASRPWRLPEQYF. This chain links TRBV7-2 with TRBJ2-7; tentatively, D is TRBD2 (5 bases). CDR1 and CDR2 (germline): SGHTA, FQGNSA. CDR3 length: 13 amino acids. Trimming shortened V by 6 bases and J by 7 bases, and 16 bases separated the two germline ends.

The V gene is TRBV6-1, the J gene TRBJ1-4, with D tentatively TRBD1 (5 bases). Per germline, CDR1 MNHNS and CDR2 SASEGT. V dropped 5 bases and J dropped 7 bases, with 14 bases sitting between them. This CDR3 has 14 residues. The CDR3, as DNA: TGTGCCAGCAGTCTGGCCCGCAGGGCTGAAAAACTGTTTTTT. Translation gives CASSLARRAEKLFF.

This chain's CDR3 is CASNPSGTYTDTQYF. DNA of the CDR3: TGTGCCAGCAACCCGAGCGGGACCTACACAGATACGCAGTATTTT. The V call is TRBV6-1, the J call TRBJ2-3; 7 bases are a match to TRBD2. V lost 7 bases to trimming and J lost 2 bases; unmatched junction nucleotides: 9. This CDR3 region has 15 residues. From germline, CDR1 is MNHNS and CDR2 SASEGT.

This chain uses TRBV28 with TRBJ1-2; 8 bases match TRBD1. The CDR3 totals 12 residues. V was pared by 4 bases and J by 8 bases, with 3 bases of the junction left unmatched. Germline V gene lookup returns CDR1 MDHEN and CDR2 SYDVKM. The DNA of the CDR3 is TGTGCCAGCAGTTCACAGGGGGACGGCTACACCTTC. Translated, it gives CASSSQGDGYTF.

The chain joins TRBV5-4 to TRBJ2-1; 7 nucleotides align to TRBD2. With 3 bases clipped from V and 7 bases from J, the junction kept 16 bases outside the gene matches. The CDR3 loop spans 17 amino acids. CDR1 is SGHNT and CDR2 is YYREEE in the germline V gene (reference sequence). CDR3 protein: CASSSRFWGGAVNEQFF. In DNA, the CDR3 is TGTGCCAGCAGCTCCCGTTTCTGGGGAGGGGCAGTGAATGAGCAGTTCTTC.

In DNA form, the CDR3 reads TGTGCCAGCAGCCAAGATCAGGGGGCGCGAGTTCGGCCCCAGCATTTT. It codes for CASSQDQGARVRPQHF. The chain has TRBV4-2 and TRBJ1-5, with 8 nucleotides matching TRBD1. V lost 0 bases to trimming and J lost 9 bases; unmatched junction nucleotides: 10. CDR1 is LGHNA, CDR2 YNFKEQ, per germline. The CDR3 spans 16 residues.

The V and J genes are TRBV4-2 and TRBJ1-1; D might be TRBD1 (6 bases). Germline-derived CDR1 and CDR2 are LGHNA and YNFKEQ. V lost 0 bases, J lost 5 bases, and 13 bases lay in between. The CDR3 extends over 15 amino acids. In DNA form, the CDR3 reads TGTGCCAGCAGCCAAGATCTCAGGGGATTAACTGAAGCTTTCTTT. This gives the protein CASSQDLRGLTEAFF.

The chain recombines TRBV28 with TRBJ2-2; D not certain. Germline V lookup: CDR1 MDHEN, CDR2 SYDVKM. This CDR3 comprises 13 residues. With 6 bases removed from V and 5 bases from J, the gap between germline ends came to 10 bases. CDR3 region: CASSRLTTGELFF. DNA of the CDR3: TGTGCCAGCAGCCGACTGACGACCGGGGAGCTGTTTTTT.

The rearrangement links TRBV6-6 to TRBJ2-1; the D is unclear. V shed 6 bases and J shed 5 bases, with 11 bases lying between them. The CDR3 is 13 amino acids. In germline, CDR1 is MNHNY, CDR2 SVGAGI (reference sequence). DNA of the CDR3: TGTGCCAGCAGCTACCACCGAGACAATGAGCAGTTCTTC. This encodes CASSYHRDNEQFF.

The chain employs TRBV9 and TRBJ2-2, with TRBD1 matching 7 bases. Looked up from germline, CDR1 is SGDLS and CDR2 is YYNGEE. V lost 3 bases to trimming and J lost 0 bases; unmatched junction nucleotides: 2. The CDR3 is 15 amino acids. The CDR3 region has the DNA TGTGCCAGCAGCGGTGACAGGGCGAACACCGGGGAGCTGTTTTTT. The encoded protein is CASSGDRANTGELFF.

The rearrangement uses TRBV7-2 and TRBJ2-1; D is possibly TRBD2 (5 bases). V was cut by 8 bases and J by 4 bases, with 6 bases left in between. This CDR3 comprises 11 residues. The germline V gene encodes CDR1 SGHTA and CDR2 FQGNSA. The CDR3: CASGLYNEQFF. DNA for the CDR3: TGTGCCAGCGGACTGTACAATGAGCAGTTCTTC. The full variable domain, with the rest looked up from reference TRBV7-2 and TRBJ2-1, is GAGVSQSPSNKVTEKGKDVELRCDPISGHTALYWYRQSLGQGLEFLIYFQGNSAPDKSGLPSDRFSAERTGGSVSTLTIQRTQQEDSAVYLCASGLYNEQFFGPGTRLTVL.

The chain combines TRBV28 with TRBJ2-5; no clear D. The germline CDR1 and CDR2 sequences are MDHEN and SYDVKM. The CDR3 loop spans 13 amino acids. Trimming pared 8 bases from V and 0 bases from J, leaving 10 bases between. The CDR3 protein is CASFERNQETQYF. CDR3 nucleotide sequence: TGTGCCAGCTTTGAGCGAAACCAAGAGACCCAGTACTTC. Drawing the rest from reference TRBV28 and TRBJ2-5, the complete variable domain is DVKVTQSSRYLVKRTGEKVFLECVQDMDHENMFWYRQDPGLGLRLIYFSYDVKMKEKGDIPEGYSVSREKKERFSLILESASTNQTSMYLCASFERNQETQYFGPGTRLLVL.

This chain uses TRBV28 with TRBJ2-5; 8 bases are shared with TRBD2. This CDR3 spans 15 amino acids. After removal of 6 bases from V and 4 bases from J, the junction contained 10 bases not matched to a gene. CDR1 and CDR2 (germline): MDHEN, SYDVKM. This CDR3 is CASSRTGGLGETQYF. The CDR3 nucleotides read TGTGCCAGCAGCCGCACGGGGGGGTTAGGAGAGACCCAGTACTTC.

The chain carries TRBV6-4 and TRBJ1-1, with D perhaps TRBD1 (5 bases). CDR1 and CDR2 from the germline V gene are MRHNA and SNTAGT. The V end was cut by 4 bases, the J end by 3 bases, with 9 bases between. The CDR3 has 13 amino acids. DNA for the CDR3: TGTGCCAGCAGTGCACGGGGGGACACTGAAGCTTTCTTT. Translation gives CASSARGDTEAFF.

The rearrangement uses TRBV28 and TRBJ1-2, with D unresolved. The germline V gene has CDR1 MDHEN and CDR2 SYDVKM. CDR3 size: 13 residues. Trimming pared 7 bases from V and 6 bases from J, leaving 15 bases between. The CDR3 sequence: CASNRPGGDGYTF. CDR3 bases: TGTGCCAGCAACCGCCCCGGAGGTGATGGCTACACCTTC.

This chain links TRBV11-1 with TRBJ1-1; 8 nucleotides line up with TRBD1. CDR1 is SGHAT and CDR2 is FQDESV in the germline V gene (reference sequence). The CDR3 extends over 16 amino acids. Germline trimming cut 1 base from V and 6 bases from J; bases unmatched to any gene: 10. The DNA of the CDR3 is TGTGCCAGCAGCTTAGGCGCCAGGGGGCTTAGGTCTGAAGCTTTCTTT. This sequence encodes CASSLGARGLRSEAFF.

This chain links TRBV6-1 with TRBJ1-4; no definite D call. Trimming cost V 5 bases and J 8 bases, with 9 bases left between them. This CDR3 contains 12 residues. The germline CDR1 and CDR2 sequences are MNHNS and SASEGT. This chain's CDR3 is CASSLAGEKLFF. CDR3 DNA: TGTGCCAGCAGTTTAGCGGGGGAAAAACTGTTTTTT.

This CDR3 reads CATSSELVETQYF. CDR3 sequence (DNA): TGTGCCACCAGCAGTGAACTAGTCGAGACCCAGTACTTC. The chain couples TRBV15 to TRBJ2-5; D is possibly TRBD2 (5 bases). The CDR3 sequence is 13 residues long. CDR1 and CDR2 from the germline V gene are LNHNV and YYDKDF (reference sequence). The ends were cut back, 3 bases at V and 5 bases at J, with 10 bases in the middle.